Here is one T cell receptor (beta chain) with its context. Per germline, CDR1 SGHNT and CDR2 YYREEE (reference sequence). Trimming removed 0 bases at V and 1 base at J, with 5 bases between. The CDR3 covers 15 residues. Sequencing used immunoSEQ multiplex PCR; TCRdb keeps in-frame clones, though not all of them. The sample has some 20,000 clones; about three quarters are singletons. Indicated time point: neoterminal ileum biopsy at postoperative endoscopy, about 6 months after surgery. This specimen comes from a study of T cell repertoires in ileal Crohn's disease. Sample: ileal tissue. The source of this sequence is an adult with Crohn's disease. The rearrangement joins TRBV5-4 to TRBJ2-6; no firm D call. For the CDR3, the DNA is TGTGCCAGCAGCTTGGAAATATCTGGGGCCAACGTCCTGACTTTC. Encoded protein: CASSLEISGANVLTF.